This TCR beta chain emerged from a study of beta chain features in type 1 diabetes. General observations from the study: All four CD4+ subsets of Type 1 diabetes patients contained TCRB CDR3s that were moderately but significantly shorter.

Germline V gives CDR1 SEHNR, CDR2 FQNEAQ (reference sequence). The germline V and J ends were trimmed by 2 bases and 7 bases, with 11 bases remaining between them. The CDR3 totals 13 residues. Investigators reverse transcribed all isolated RNA, so they sequenced expressed TCRB transcripts. Produced via immunoSEQ multiplex PCR; TCRdb's table is partial and in-frame only. The sample has roughly 140,000 clones; 6.5% to 8.5% are singletons. As for this clone: Its antigen is still unknown.

One heparinised draw, averaging about 116 mL, was taken per donor. The chain has TRBV7-9 and TRBJ1-1; D perhaps matches TRBD1 (6 bases). The specimen was central memory CD4+ T cells from blood. The receptor was isolated from a woman aged 30 to 39 in good health. CDR3 sequence: CASSLLGADEAFF. The CDR3, as DNA: TGTGCCAGCAGCTTACTGGGGGCTGATGAAGCTTTCTTT.